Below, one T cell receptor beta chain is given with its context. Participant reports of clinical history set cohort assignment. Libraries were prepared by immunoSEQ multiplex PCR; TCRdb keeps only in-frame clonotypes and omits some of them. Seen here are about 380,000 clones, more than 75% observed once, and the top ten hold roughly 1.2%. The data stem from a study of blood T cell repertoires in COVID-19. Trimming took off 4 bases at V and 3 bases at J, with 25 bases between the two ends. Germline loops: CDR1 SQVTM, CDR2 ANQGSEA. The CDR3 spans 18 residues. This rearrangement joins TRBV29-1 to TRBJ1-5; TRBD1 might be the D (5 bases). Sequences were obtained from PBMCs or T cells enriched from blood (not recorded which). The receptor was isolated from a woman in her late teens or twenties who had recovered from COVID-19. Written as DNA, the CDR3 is TGCAGCGTTGTGATTAGTGTGCCGAATCAGGGCTCCAATCAGCCCCAGCATTTT. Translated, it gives CSVVISVPNQGSNQPQHF.